This TCR beta chain was sequenced in a study of CD8+ T cells in alopecia areata. Study conclusions and caveats: Possibly as an HLA-related effect, TCR sharing across patients appeared less clear than in mice.

Isolation of CD4+ and CD8+ T cells from PBMCs was achieved by sorting. Remarks on this clone: The antigen is undetermined.

This CDR3 comprises 15 residues. Germline CDR1 SGHVS, CDR2 FQNEAQ. The V segment lost 4 bases and the J segment 9 bases; nucleotides outside the gene matches: 11. Following RNA extraction, reverse transcription yielded cDNA that acted as the sequencing template. TCRdb's copy holds only in-frame clones and misses some; the assay was immunoSEQ multiplex PCR. In the table there are roughly 23,000 clones, around 56% of which are singletons. This sequence originates from a human donor with alopecia areata. The specimen sequenced was NKG2D-high CD8+ T cells sorted from blood. The chain links TRBV7-8 to TRBJ1-5, with 8 bases identical to TRBD1. The chain's CDR3 is CASSSGQAQGGPQHF. The CDR3 DNA is TGTGCCAGCAGCTCGGGACAGGCCCAAGGAGGGCCCCAGCATTTT.